The rows below give T cell receptor beta chains drawn from one sample of a study of Tregs in tolerant kidney transplant recipients. The protocol was immunoSEQ multiplex PCR, while the TCRdb copy is restricted to in-frame clones and leaves out a portion. The sample lists about 50,000 clones, roughly 87% occurring once. Sample: CD8+ T cells from blood (PBMCs), taken 12 months after the transplant. All receptors come from a human patient who received a combined kidney and bone marrow transplant. Some T cells may originate from the graft donor. The conserved cysteine and the conserved F or W are not part of the CDR3 here.

j_gene: TRBJ2-7; v_gene: TRBV5-1; CDR3aa: ASSLWGDEQY
j_gene: TRBJ1-1; v_gene: TRBV7-2; CDR3aa: ASSRSDREYTEAF
j_gene: TRBJ2-1; v_gene: TRBV7-8; CDR3aa: ASSQAPPPLDEQF
j_gene: TRBJ1-1; v_gene: TRBV29-1; CDR3aa: SGTARSNTEAF
j_gene: TRBJ2-3; v_gene: TRBV15; CDR3aa: ATSRVPTTSGWDTQY
j_gene: TRBJ2-1; v_gene: TRBV20-1; CDR3aa: SARDLNEQF
j_gene: TRBJ2-1; v_gene: TRBV9; CDR3aa: ASSVAGLAGVSSYNEQF
j_gene: TRBJ1-6; v_gene: TRBV7-6; CDR3aa: ASRRDRGNYSPLH
j_gene: TRBJ2-7; v_gene: TRBV6-1; CDR3aa: ASRSGTGYEQY
j_gene: TRBJ2-7; v_gene: TRBV7-9; CDR3aa: ASSFPGDSKGQY
j_gene: TRBJ2-7; v_gene: TRBV30; CDR3aa: AWKGVAGDPHEQY
j_gene: TRBJ2-5; v_gene: TRBV4-3; CDR3aa: ASSQDGIAGTQETQY
j_gene: TRBJ1-3; v_gene: TRBV4-1; CDR3aa: ASSLGAGSGNTIY
j_gene: TRBJ1-2; v_gene: TRBV28; CDR3aa: ASSSYTESNYGYT
j_gene: TRBJ2-7; v_gene: TRBV6-6; CDR3aa: ASSYSETGGGYEQY
j_gene: TRBJ2-2; v_gene: TRBV19; CDR3aa: ASSIELLAGGPPGELF
j_gene: TRBJ2-1; v_gene: TRBV7-6; CDR3aa: ASSFTDNNEQF
j_gene: TRBJ2-1; v_gene: TRBV13; CDR3aa: ASSSGLAENNEQF
j_gene: TRBJ2-3; v_gene: TRBV27; CDR3aa: ASSLASGAPSWADTQY
j_gene: TRBJ2-3; v_gene: TRBV4-3; CDR3aa: ASSQVGRAADTQY
j_gene: TRBJ2-1; v_gene: TRBV6-4; CDR3aa: ASSDSGGDNEQF
j_gene: TRBJ1-2; v_gene: TRBV5-1; CDR3aa: ASSWDTRINYGYT
j_gene: TRBJ1-1; v_gene: TRBV5-6; CDR3aa: ASSWGTLNTEAF
j_gene: TRBJ2-1; v_gene: TRBV9; CDR3aa: ASSVGESSYNEQF
j_gene: TRBJ1-6; v_gene: TRBV9; CDR3aa: ASSSGTGGIPLH
j_gene: TRBJ1-5; v_gene: TRBV6-6; CDR3aa: ASSYSLTGSNQPQH
j_gene: TRBJ2-7; v_gene: TRBV6-5; CDR3aa: ASSYIAGYEQY
j_gene: TRBJ2-1; v_gene: TRBV19; CDR3aa: ASSIGTRGSSYNEQF
j_gene: TRBJ1-5; v_gene: TRBV14; CDR3aa: ASSQYGGDQPQH
j_gene: TRBJ2-4; v_gene: TRBV6-1; CDR3aa: ASSVGGAKNIQY
j_gene: NA; v_gene: TRBV15; CDR3aa: ATSRDPGTGRYEQY
j_gene: TRBJ1-3; v_gene: TRBV28; CDR3aa: ASSYRGTTGNTIY
j_gene: TRBJ2-2; v_gene: TRBV4-1; CDR3aa: ASSQETIVTGELF